This T cell receptor beta chain was captured by sequencing in a study of T cells in Graves' hyperthyroidism and ophthalmopathy. About the research overall: Peripheral blood was secured at the point of initial diagnosis, before any treatment. Study-wide findings and caveats: Within blood appeared most thyroid clonotypes that had expanded above 0.001.

TCR beta CDR3 sequences were amplified from RNA transcripts. The TCR CDR3 first-round RT-PCR relied on the HTBI primer set. TCRdb reanalysed the multiplex PCR reads using MiXCR and keeps one entry per CDR3 protein. The table lists some 570,000 distinct CDR3 sequences, 12% to 15% of them singletons. As concerns this clonotype: The antigen is undetermined.

Germline-derived CDR1 and CDR2 are DFQATT and SNEGSKA (reference sequence). The CDR3 is 13 residues long. V shed 5 bases, J shed 6 bases, and the junction held 6 bases outside the gene matches. Uncontrolled infection, other autoimmune disease, pregnancy or lactation excluded patients. Specimen: blood. The rearrangement uses TRBV20-1 and TRBJ2-1, with TRBD2 matching over 8 bases. The clonotype was recovered from a young woman with Graves' ophthalmopathy. The DNA of the CDR3 is TGCAGTGCTCCCCGGGAGGGTAGCAATGAGCAGTTCTTC. Translated, it gives CSAPREGSNEQFF.